The clone carrying this T cell receptor (beta chain) was seen repeatedly, ten times or more. Its antigen is currently unknown. TCRdb ran MiXCR on the multiplex PCR reads and lists one entry per CDR3 protein. The data hold about 140,000 distinct CDR3 sequences, with about 31% observed a single time. The source of the sample is a study of breast tumors, draining lymph nodes, adjacent tissues. Whole-study findings and limits: Luminal-like breast cancer showed significantly greater tumor-nontumor repertoire similarity than basal-like breast cancer did. Findings are consistent with lymph node origin and intratumoral expansion of most tumor T cells. Tumors had less TCR diversity than lymph nodes, more than nontumor tissue.

The CDR3 sequence is 19 residues long. In germline, CDR1 is SEHNR, CDR2 FQNEAQ (reference sequence). The V and J ends lost 3 bases and 2 bases respectively, with 20 bases between them. The lymph nodes were axillary draining lymph nodes from breast cancer patients. The chain carries TRBV7-9 and TRBJ2-6; tentatively, D is TRBD2 (6 bases). Material: axillary lymph node tissue. The source is a female donor with breast cancer. Some clones in this sample may be carry-over from other donors' samples. The CDR3 DNA reads as TGTGCCAGCAGCTTTGGGGGGACCCGTTTTAGGACTGGGGCCAACGTCCTGACTTTC. Translating gives CASSFGGTRFRTGANVLTF.